This T cell receptor beta chain comes out of a study of CXCR3-negative and CXCR3-positive naive CD8 T cells. Study-level background: Across all libraries, TRB reads numbered about 135 million, with about 1.5 +/- 0.3 million in each library. Study-level points and caveats: Relative to memory CD8+ cells, whose diversity was much lower, both naive subsets had comparably high diversity.

A remark on this clonotype: Its antigen is as yet unknown.

cDNA libraries for TRB were generated by 5' RACE incorporating UMI labels. For each CDR3 protein, TCRdb gives one entry from its re-call of the 5' RACE reads, without DNA. The sample includes approximately 52,000 distinct CDR3 sequences. The germline CDR1 and CDR2 sequences are LNHDA and SQIVND (reference sequence). The CDR3 has 15 residues. Every CD8+ T cell subset underwent triplicate sorting at 300,000 cells apiece. The material sequenced was memory CD8+ T cells from blood. The sequence was obtained from a human donor in good health. Some clones in this sample may be carry-over from other donors' samples. This rearrangement joins TRBV19 to TRBJ1-5; absent DNA, TCRdb's TRBD1 call cannot be checked. Here the CDR3 reads CASSYGRGGNQPQHF.